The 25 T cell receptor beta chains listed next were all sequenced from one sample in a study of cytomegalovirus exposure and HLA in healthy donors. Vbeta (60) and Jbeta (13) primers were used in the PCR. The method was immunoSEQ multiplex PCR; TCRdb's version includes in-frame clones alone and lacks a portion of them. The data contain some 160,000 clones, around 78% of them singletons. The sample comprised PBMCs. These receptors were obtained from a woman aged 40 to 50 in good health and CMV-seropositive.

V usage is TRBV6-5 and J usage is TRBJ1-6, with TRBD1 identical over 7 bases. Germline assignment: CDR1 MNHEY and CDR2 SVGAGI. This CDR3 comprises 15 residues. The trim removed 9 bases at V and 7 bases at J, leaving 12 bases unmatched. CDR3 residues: CASRSPGTVNSPLHF. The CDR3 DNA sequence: TGTGCCAGTCGGTCCCCCGGGACAGTCAATTCACCCCTCCACTTT.

CDR3 region: CASSQLLRDSYGYTF. The CDR3 DNA is TGTGCCAGTAGCCAATTACTCCGGGACAGCTATGGCTACACCTTC. The chain links TRBV19 to TRBJ1-2; 7 bases fit TRBD1. With V trimmed by 6 bases and J by 4 bases, 11 bases remained unmatched. The CDR3 loop spans 15 amino acids. Germline CDR1 is LNHDA and CDR2 is SQIVND (reference sequence).

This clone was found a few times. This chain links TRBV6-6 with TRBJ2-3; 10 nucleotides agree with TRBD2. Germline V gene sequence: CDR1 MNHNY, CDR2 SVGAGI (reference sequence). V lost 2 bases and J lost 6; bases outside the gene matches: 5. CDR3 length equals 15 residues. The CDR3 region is CASSYGTSEVDTQYF. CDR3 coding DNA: TGTGCCAGCAGTTACGGGACTAGCGAGGTGGATACGCAGTATTTT.

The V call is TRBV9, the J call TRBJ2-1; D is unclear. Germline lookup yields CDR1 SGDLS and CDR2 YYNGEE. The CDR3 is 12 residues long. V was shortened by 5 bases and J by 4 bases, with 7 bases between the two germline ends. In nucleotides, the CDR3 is TGTGCCAGCAGTTTAGATTACAATGAGCAGTTCTTC. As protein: CASSLDYNEQFF. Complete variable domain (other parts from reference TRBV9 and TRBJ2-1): DSGVTQTPKHLITATGQRVTLRCSPRSGDLSVYWYQQSLDQGLQFLIQYYNGEERAKGNILERFSAQQFPDLHSELNLSSLELGDSALYFCASSLDYNEQFFGPGTRLTVL.

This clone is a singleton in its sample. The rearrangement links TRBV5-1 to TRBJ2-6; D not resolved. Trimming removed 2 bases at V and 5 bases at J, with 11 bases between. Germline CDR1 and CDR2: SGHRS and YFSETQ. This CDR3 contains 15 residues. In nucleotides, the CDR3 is TGCGCCAGCAGCTTTGCAGGCTCCCGGGCCAACGTCCTGACTTTC. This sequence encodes CASSFAGSRANVLTF.

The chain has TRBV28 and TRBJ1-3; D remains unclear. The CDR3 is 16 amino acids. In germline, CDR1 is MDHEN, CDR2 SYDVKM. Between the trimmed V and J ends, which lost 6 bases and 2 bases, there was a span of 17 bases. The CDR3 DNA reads TGTGCCAGCAGCCGCCACGGAGGAACTGCTGGAAACACCATATATTTT. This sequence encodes CASSRHGGTAGNTIYF. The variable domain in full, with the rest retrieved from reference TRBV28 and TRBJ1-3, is DVKVTQSSRYLVKRTGEKVFLECVQDMDHENMFWYRQDPGLGLRLIYFSYDVKMKEKGDIPEGYSVSREKKERFSLILESASTNQTSMYLCASSRHGGTAGNTIYFGEGSWLTVV.

CDR3 DNA: TGTGCCAGCAGTTATTCCGGGACTAGTAACGAGCAGTACTTC. Protein: CASSYSGTSNEQYF. J is TRBJ2-7 and V is TRBV6-6, with TRBD2 matching over 8 bases. Trimming took 3 bases from V and 5 from J; bases not matched to a gene: 6. This CDR3 comprises 14 residues. CDR1 and CDR2 (germline): MNHNY, SVGAGI (reference sequence).

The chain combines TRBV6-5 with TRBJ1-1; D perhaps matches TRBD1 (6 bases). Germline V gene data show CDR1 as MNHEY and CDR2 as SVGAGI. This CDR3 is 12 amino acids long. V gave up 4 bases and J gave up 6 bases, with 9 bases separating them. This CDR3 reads CASSSRGSEAFF. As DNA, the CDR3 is TGTGCCAGCAGTTCAAGGGGGTCTGAAGCTTTCTTT.

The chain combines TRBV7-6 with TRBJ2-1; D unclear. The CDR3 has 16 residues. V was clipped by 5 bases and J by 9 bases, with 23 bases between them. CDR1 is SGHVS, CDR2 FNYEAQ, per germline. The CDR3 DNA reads TGTGCCAGCAGCCCGTATAGCTTCCGAATTTCGAGTGAGCAGTTCTTC. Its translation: CASSPYSFRISSEQFF.

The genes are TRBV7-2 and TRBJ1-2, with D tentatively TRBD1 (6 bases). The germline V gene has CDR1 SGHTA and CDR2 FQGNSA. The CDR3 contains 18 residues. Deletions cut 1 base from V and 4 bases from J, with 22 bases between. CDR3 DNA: TGTGCCAGCAGCTTAGGGGGTTCCGGGGGGCATGGGGCCTATGGCTACACCTTC. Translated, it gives CASSLGGSGGHGAYGYTF.

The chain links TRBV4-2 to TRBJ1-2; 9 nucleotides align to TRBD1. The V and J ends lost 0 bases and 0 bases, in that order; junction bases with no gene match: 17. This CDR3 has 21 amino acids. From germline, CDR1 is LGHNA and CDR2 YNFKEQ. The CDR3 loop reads CASSQDESNSGTGIPNYGYTF. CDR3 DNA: TGTGCCAGCAGCCAAGATGAGTCCAATTCCGGGACAGGGATTCCTAACTATGGCTACACCTTC.

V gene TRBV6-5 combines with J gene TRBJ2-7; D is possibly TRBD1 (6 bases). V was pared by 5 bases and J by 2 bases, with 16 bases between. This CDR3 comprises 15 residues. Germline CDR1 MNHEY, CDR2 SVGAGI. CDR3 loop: CASSTRGGQTYEQYF. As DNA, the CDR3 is TGTGCCAGCAGTACCCGAGGAGGACAGACCTACGAGCAGTACTTC.

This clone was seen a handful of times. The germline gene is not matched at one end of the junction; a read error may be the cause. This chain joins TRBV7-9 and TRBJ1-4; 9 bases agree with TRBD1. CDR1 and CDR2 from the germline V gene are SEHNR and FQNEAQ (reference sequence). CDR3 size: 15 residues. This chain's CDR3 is CSSSLNRGREEKLFF. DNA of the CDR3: TGTTCCAGCAGCCTCAACAGGGGGCGTGAAGAAAAACTGTTTTTT.

The CDR3 protein is CAITTGTGELFF. CDR3 nucleotide sequence: TGTGCTATCACGACAGGGACCGGGGAGCTGTTTTTT. The V gene is TRBV7-7, the J gene TRBJ2-2, with TRBD1 identical over 7 bases. CDR1 is SSHAT and CDR2 is FNYEAQ in the germline V gene (reference sequence). The CDR3 extends over 12 amino acids.

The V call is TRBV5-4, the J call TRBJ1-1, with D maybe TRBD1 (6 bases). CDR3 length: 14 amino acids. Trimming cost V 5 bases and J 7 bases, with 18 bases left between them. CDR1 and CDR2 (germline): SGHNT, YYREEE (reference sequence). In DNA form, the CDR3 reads TGTGCCAGCAGTTATAATCAGGGGCTGAGTGAAGCTTTCTTT. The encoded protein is CASSYNQGLSEAFF.

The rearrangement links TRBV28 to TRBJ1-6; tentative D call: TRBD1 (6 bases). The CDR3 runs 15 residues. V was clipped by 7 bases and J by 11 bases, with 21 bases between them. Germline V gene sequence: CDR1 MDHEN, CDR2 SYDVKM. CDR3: CASTLGSRGRTPLHF. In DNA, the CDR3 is TGTGCCAGCACCCTAGGGAGCAGGGGTAGGACACCCCTCCACTTT.

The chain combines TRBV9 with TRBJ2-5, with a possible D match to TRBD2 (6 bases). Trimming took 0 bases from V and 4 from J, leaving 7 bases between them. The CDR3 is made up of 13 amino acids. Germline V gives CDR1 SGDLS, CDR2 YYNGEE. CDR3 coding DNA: TGTGCCAGCAGCGTAGCGGGGGTAGAGACCCAGTACTTC. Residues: CASSVAGVETQYF.

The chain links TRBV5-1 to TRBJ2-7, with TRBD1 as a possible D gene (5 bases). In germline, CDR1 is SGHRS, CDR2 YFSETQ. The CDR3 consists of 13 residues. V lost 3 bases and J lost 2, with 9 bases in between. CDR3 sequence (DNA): TGCGCCAGCAGCTCTGACAGAGCCTACGAGCAGTACTTC. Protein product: CASSSDRAYEQYF.

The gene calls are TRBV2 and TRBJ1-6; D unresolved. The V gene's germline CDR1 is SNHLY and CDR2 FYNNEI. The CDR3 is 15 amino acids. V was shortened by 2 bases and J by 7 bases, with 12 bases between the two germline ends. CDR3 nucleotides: TGTGCCAGCAGTGAATTTACGAGGGCCAATTCACCCCTCCACTTT. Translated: CASSEFTRANSPLHF. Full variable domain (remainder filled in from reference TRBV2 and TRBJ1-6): EPEVTQTPSHQVTQMGQEVILRCVPISNHLYFYWYRQILGQKVEFLVSFYNNEISEKSEIFDDQFSVERPDGSNFTLKIRSTKLEDSAMYFCASSEFTRANSPLHFGNGTRLTVT.

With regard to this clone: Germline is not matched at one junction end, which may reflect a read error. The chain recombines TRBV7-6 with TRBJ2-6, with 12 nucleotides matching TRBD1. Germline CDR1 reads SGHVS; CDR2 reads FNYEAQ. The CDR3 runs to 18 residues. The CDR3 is CASSLGPGQGAEANGLTF. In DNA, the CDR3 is TGTGCCAGCAGCTTAGGACCGGGACAGGGGGCTGAGGCCAACGGCCTGACTTTC.

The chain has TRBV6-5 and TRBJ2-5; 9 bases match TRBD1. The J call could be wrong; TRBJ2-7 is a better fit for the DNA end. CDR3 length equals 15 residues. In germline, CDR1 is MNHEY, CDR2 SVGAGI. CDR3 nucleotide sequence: TGTGCCAGCAGCTCTTCCGGGACAGGGACCTACGAGCAGTACTTC. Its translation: CASSSSGTGTYEQYF.

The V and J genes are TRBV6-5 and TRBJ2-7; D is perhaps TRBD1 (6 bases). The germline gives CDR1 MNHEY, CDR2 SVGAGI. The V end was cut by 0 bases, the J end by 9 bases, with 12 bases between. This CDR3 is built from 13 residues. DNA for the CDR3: TGTGCCAGCAGTTACTCTACAGGGATGGGGCAGTACTTC. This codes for CASSYSTGMGQYF.

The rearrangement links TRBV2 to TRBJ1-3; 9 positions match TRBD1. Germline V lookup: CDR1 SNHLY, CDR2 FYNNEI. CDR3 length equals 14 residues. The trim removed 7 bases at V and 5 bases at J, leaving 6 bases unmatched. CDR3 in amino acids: CASTTDRGRNTIYF. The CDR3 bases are TGTGCCAGCACTACGGACAGGGGTAGAAACACCATATATTTT.

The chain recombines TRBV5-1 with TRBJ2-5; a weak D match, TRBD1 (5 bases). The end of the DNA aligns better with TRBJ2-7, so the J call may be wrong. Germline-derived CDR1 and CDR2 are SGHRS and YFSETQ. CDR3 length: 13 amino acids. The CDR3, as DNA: TGCGCCAGCAGCTTGGAACAGGCCTACGAGCAGTACTTC. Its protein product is CASSLEQAYEQYF.

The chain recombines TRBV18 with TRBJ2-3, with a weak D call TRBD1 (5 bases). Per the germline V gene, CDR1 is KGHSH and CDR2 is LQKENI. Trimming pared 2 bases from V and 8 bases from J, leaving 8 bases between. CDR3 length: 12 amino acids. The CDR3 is CASSPTQGTQYF. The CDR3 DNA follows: TGTGCCAGCTCACCAACTCAGGGTACGCAGTATTTT.